A single sample is the source of the 10 T cell receptor beta chains below, sequenced in a study of CD8 T cells in Susac syndrome. Random hexamers served to reverse transcribe roughly 0.5 to 1 ug RNA. One entry per CDR3 protein, called by TCRdb with MiXCR from the immunoSEQ multiplex PCR reads. The sample lists around 90,000 distinct CDR3 sequences; 95% to 97% were seen once. The source material was CD8+ T cells from PBMCs. The receptors were sampled from a human donor with Susac syndrome.

The chain links TRBV4-2 to TRBJ1-3; D may be TRBD1 (5 bases). The V gene lost 4 bases and the J gene lost 8 bases, with 15 bases spanning the gap. There are 14 residues in the CDR3. Germline V CDR1 and CDR2: LGHNA, YNFKEQ. The CDR3 DNA reads as TGTGCCAGCAGCCTCCTGACAGACGAGGACACCATATATTTT. Translated, it gives CASSLLTDEDTIYF.

The chain employs TRBV11-3 and TRBJ1-2; 7 bases align to TRBD1. This CDR3 is built from 13 residues. From germline, CDR1 is SGHNT and CDR2 YENEEA. J was trimmed by 8 bases and V by 5 bases; bases with no gene match: 8. CDR3 sequence: CASSPTGSRGYTF. In DNA, the CDR3 is TGTGCCAGCAGCCCGACAGGGAGTCGAGGCTACACCTTC.

The chain uses TRBV14 and TRBJ2-6, with D uncertain. Deletions cut 0 bases from V and 1 base from J, with 4 bases between. This CDR3 comprises 15 residues. The germline V gene has CDR1 SGHDN and CDR2 FVKESK. The CDR3 DNA is TGTGCCAGCAGCCAAGAGGGATCTGGGGCCAACGTCCTGACTTTC. This encodes CASSQEGSGANVLTF.

This chain joins TRBV25-1 and TRBJ2-7; unclear D gene. The CDR3 contains 12 residues. Germline CDR1 reads MGHDK; CDR2 reads SYGVNS. V was shortened by 2 bases and J by 0 bases, with 2 bases between the two germline ends. The CDR3 region is CASSEVSYEQYF. The CDR3 bases are TGTGCCAGCAGTGAAGTCTCCTACGAGCAGTACTTC.

J is TRBJ2-4 and V is TRBV5-4; D is possibly TRBD1 (6 bases). Germline CDR1 is SGHNT and CDR2 is YYREEE (reference sequence). V was pared by 4 bases and J by 8 bases, with 16 bases between. CDR3 length: 14 residues. The CDR3 bases are TGTGCCAGCAGCCCGGACAGAGGCAGGGACATTCAGTACTTC. It yields the protein CASSPDRGRDIQYF.

The chain is built from TRBV20-1 and TRBJ2-5, with no clear D. The CDR3 contains 12 residues. Germline assignment: CDR1 DFQATT and CDR2 SNEGSKA (reference sequence). The V end lost 6 bases, the J end lost 2 bases, and 10 bases lay between the germline ends. CDR3 nucleotides: TGCAGTGCGAGGTCCCTGCAAGAGACCCAGTACTTC. Protein: CSARSLQETQYF.

This clonotype is a singleton in its sample. This chain uses TRBV7-2 with TRBJ2-3; D perhaps matches TRBD2 (5 bases). The germline V and J ends were trimmed by 1 base and 2 bases, with 7 bases remaining between them. The germline gives CDR1 SGHTA, CDR2 FQGNSA. CDR3 length equals 14 residues. CDR3: CASSLGGYTDTQYF. CDR3 nucleotide sequence: TGTGCCAGCAGCTTAGGCGGGTACACAGATACGCAGTATTTT.

The rearrangement links TRBV27 to TRBJ1-2; 7 nucleotides agree with TRBD1. Germline assignment: CDR1 MNHEY and CDR2 SMNVEV (reference sequence). The CDR3 covers 14 residues. Trimming removed 3 bases from V and 2 bases from J; junction bases left unmatched: 3. This chain's CDR3 is CASSFGTANYGYTF. CDR3 DNA: TGTGCCAGCAGTTTCGGGACAGCCAACTATGGCTACACCTTC.

V usage is TRBV4-1 and J usage is TRBJ2-7; TRBD1 matches at 9 bases. The CDR3 contains 16 residues. CDR1 MGHRA and CDR2 YSYEKL come from the germline V gene. V dropped 3 bases and J dropped 3; count of bases not matched to a gene: 9. CDR3 sequence reads: CASSHPDRGNLYEQYF. CDR3 in DNA: TGCGCCAGCAGCCACCCTGACAGGGGGAATCTCTACGAGCAGTACTTC.

In regard to this clonotype: An end of the junction does not agree with germline; a read error may underlie this. The CDR3 loop is CASSLGVAGGRETQYF. CDR3 nucleotide sequence: TGTGCTAGCAGCTTAGGGGTCGCGGGGGGTCGGGAGACCCAGTACTTC. The V gene is TRBV7-7, the J gene TRBJ2-5; 8 positions match TRBD2. The germline V gene encodes CDR1 SSHAT and CDR2 FNYEAQ (reference sequence). The CDR3 totals 16 residues. The whole variable domain, remainder taken from reference TRBV7-7 and TRBJ2-5, is GAGVSQSPRYKVTKRGQDVTLRCDPISSHATLYWYQQALGQGPEFLTYFNYEAQPDKSGLPSDRFSAERPEGSISTLTIQRTEQRDSAMYRCASSLGVAGGRETQYFGPGTRLLVL.